This passage covers 6 T cell receptor beta chains from one sample sequenced in a study of T cells expressing NK-cell markers. TCRdb reworked the 5' RACE reads into one entry per CDR3 protein, no DNA. This repertoire includes 550,000 to 600,000 distinct CDR3 sequences. Source material: blood T cells: a sorted CD56 or NKG2C T cell subset, CD4+ or CD8+ T cells, or bulk PBMC T cells (not recorded which). These receptors were obtained from a man between 18 and 35 years old in good health.

This chain connects TRBV3-1 to TRBJ2-2; the D call from TCRdb, TRBD1, cannot be confirmed without DNA. The length of the CDR3 is 15 residues. Germline V lookup: CDR1 LGHDT, CDR2 YNNKEL (reference sequence). This chain's CDR3 is CASTPREGDTGELFF.

V usage is TRBV11-2 and J usage is TRBJ2-1. Germline loops: CDR1 SGHAT, CDR2 FQNNGV. The length of the CDR3 is 13 residues. CDR3 sequence: CASSFEARNEQFF.

The rearrangement links TRBV28 to TRBJ2-1; the D call of TRBD1 rests on TCRdb alone, since no DNA is present to check it. Germline V gene sequence: CDR1 MDHEN, CDR2 SYDVKM. This CDR3 spans 16 amino acids. The CDR3 loop is CASSLWDRVFYNEQFF.

The chain carries TRBV27 and TRBJ1-5. CDR3 length equals 15 residues. Germline lookup yields CDR1 MNHEY and CDR2 SMNVEV (reference sequence). The CDR3 is CASRGSREVWQPQHF.

The rearrangement uses TRBV30 and TRBJ1-5; no DNA is available, so the TRBD1 call from TCRdb remains unchecked. The CDR3 is made up of 13 amino acids. The germline CDR1 and CDR2 sequences are GTSNPN and SVGIG (reference sequence). This chain's CDR3 is CAWTSSGNQPQHF.

The V call is TRBV28, the J call TRBJ2-7; the D gene TCRdb calls, TRBD1, cannot be checked with no DNA. CDR1 is MDHEN and CDR2 is SYDVKM in the germline V gene. The CDR3 is made up of 14 amino acids. The CDR3 region is CASSQTGDDYEQYF. Full variable domain (remainder filled in from reference TRBV28 and TRBJ2-7): DVKVTQSSRYLVKRTGEKVFLECVQDMDHENMFWYRQDPGLGLRLIYFSYDVKMKEKGDIPEGYSVSREKKERFSLILESASTNQTSMYLCASSQTGDDYEQYFGPGTRLTVT.